Below, 25 T cell receptor beta chains from the same sample are listed, as sequenced in a study of T cell responses to AZD1222 COVID-19 vaccine. The method was immunoSEQ multiplex PCR; TCRdb's version includes in-frame clones alone and lacks a portion of them. The sample includes about 100,000 clones, roughly 90% of them seen just once. Sequencing used peripheral blood, obtained 28 days after the second AZD1222 dose. The source is an adult who received the AZD1222 COVID-19 vaccine.

The chain links TRBV9 to TRBJ2-2; unclear D gene. Germline V gene data show CDR1 as SGDLS and CDR2 as YYNGEE. The CDR3 runs to 16 residues. Trimming shortened V by 6 bases and J by 0 bases, and 15 bases separated the two germline ends. The CDR3 spells CASNPRGGTNTGELFF. The CDR3 region has the DNA TGTGCCAGCAACCCCCGCGGCGGAACGAACACCGGGGAGCTGTTTTTT.

The chain uses TRBV5-1 and TRBJ2-3; D gene unclear. The CDR3 runs 12 residues. CDR1 SGHRS and CDR2 YFSETQ come from the germline V gene. The germline V and J ends were trimmed by 6 bases and 2 bases, with 7 bases remaining between them. The CDR3 loop is CASTPDTDTQYF. CDR3 coding DNA: TGCGCCAGCACTCCGGACACAGATACGCAGTATTTT.

This sequence joins TRBV11-2 and TRBJ2-7; the match to TRBD1 covers 7 bases. The CDR3 extends over 15 amino acids. Germline V gene lookup returns CDR1 SGHAT and CDR2 FQNNGV. Losses at the gene ends were 0 bases for V and 3 bases for J; bases not matched to a gene: 5. The CDR3 DNA is TGTGCCAGCAGCTTAGACCGAGGGGGCTACTACGAGCAGTACTTC. Translating gives CASSLDRGGYYEQYF.

V and J are TRBV19 and TRBJ1-2; TRBD1 is a possible D gene (5 bases). The CDR3 runs 14 residues. With 11 bases removed from V and 2 bases from J, the gap between germline ends came to 18 bases. CDR1 and CDR2 (germline): LNHDA, SQIVND (reference sequence). CDR3 coding DNA: TGTGCCGGATCTGCAGGGAGGTACAACTATGGCTACACCTTC. Translating it yields CAGSAGRYNYGYTF.

The V and J genes are TRBV19 and TRBJ2-5, with D perhaps TRBD1 (5 bases). V dropped 1 base and J dropped 4 bases, with 13 bases sitting between them. Germline V gives CDR1 LNHDA, CDR2 SQIVND (reference sequence). This CDR3 has 15 amino acids. This CDR3 is CASSIVGRVGETQYF. The DNA of the CDR3 is TGTGCCAGTAGTATAGTGGGCAGGGTAGGAGAGACCCAGTACTTC.

Concerning this clone: One junction end does not reproduce the germline sequence, and a read error may be involved. V is TRBV5-6 and J is TRBJ2-2; D not certain. CDR1 is SGHDT, CDR2 YYEEEE, per germline. The CDR3 runs 12 residues. The CDR3 DNA is TGTGCCAGCAGCTTTGACACCCGGGAGCTGTTTTTT. Residues: CASSFDTRELFF.

This clone was counted a single time. V gene TRBV11-2 combines with J gene TRBJ2-7; tentatively, D is TRBD2 (6 bases). V gave up 4 bases and J gave up 3 bases, with 22 bases separating them. CDR3 length equals 17 residues. Germline loops: CDR1 SGHAT, CDR2 FQNNGV. The CDR3 DNA reads as TGTGCCAGCAGCTCGGACCCCATTGGCGGGGCGATCTACGAGCAGTACTTC. It translates to CASSSDPIGGAIYEQYF.

The chain employs TRBV14 and TRBJ1-1; D might be TRBD1 (5 bases). This CDR3 is built from 14 residues. Between the trimmed V and J ends, which lost 4 bases and 2 bases, there was a span of 11 bases. The germline V gene has CDR1 SGHDN and CDR2 FVKESK. The CDR3 DNA reads as TGTGCCAGCAGCCTCATACAGGTAAACACTGAAGCTTTCTTT. Translating gives CASSLIQVNTEAFF.

J is TRBJ1-1 and V is TRBV7-9; weak D call: TRBD1 (6 bases). CDR3 length: 15 amino acids. CDR1 is SEHNR and CDR2 is FQNEAQ in the germline V gene (reference sequence). The germline V and J ends were trimmed by 5 bases and 4 bases, with 17 bases remaining between them. CDR3 protein: CASSAFSGAGTEAFF. In DNA form, the CDR3 reads TGTGCCAGCAGCGCCTTTTCAGGGGCGGGCACTGAAGCTTTCTTT.

The chain couples TRBV5-5 to TRBJ1-3; D perhaps matches TRBD1 (5 bases). This CDR3 contains 14 residues. Trimming cost V 1 base and J 7 bases, with 12 bases left between them. Germline lookup yields CDR1 SGHKS and CDR2 YYEKEE (reference sequence). DNA of the CDR3: TGTGCCAGCAGCTTGAACTACGGGGGGAACACCATATATTTT. Residues: CASSLNYGGNTIYF.

This chain joins TRBV11-3 and TRBJ2-2; 10 bases are a match to TRBD2. The CDR3 length is 14 residues. CDR1 and CDR2 from the germline V gene are SGHNT and YENEEA. V shed 8 bases, J shed 7 bases, and the junction held 7 bases outside the gene matches. In nucleotides, the CDR3 is TGTGCCAGCGGCAGCGGGGGGGCCATCGGGGAGCTGTTTTTT. Encoded protein: CASGSGGAIGELFF.

This rearrangement joins TRBV29-1 to TRBJ2-3; D ambiguous. The CDR3 sequence is 13 residues long. Germline V CDR1 and CDR2: SQVTM, ANQGSEA. Trimming took off 0 bases at V and 2 bases at J, with 6 bases between the two ends. As DNA, the CDR3 is TGCAGCGTTGAAGAACGACCCACAGATACGCAGTATTTT. It codes for CSVEERPTDTQYF.

This chain uses TRBV6-5 with TRBJ2-7, with TRBD1 matching over 11 bases. V was clipped by 6 bases and J by 6 bases; unmatched bases: 7. This CDR3 has 14 residues. Germline CDR1 is MNHEY and CDR2 is SVGAGI. The CDR3 region is CASSGQGARGEQYF. DNA for the CDR3: TGTGCCAGCAGCGGACAGGGGGCGCGAGGCGAGCAGTACTTC.

The chain joins TRBV3-1 (or the pseudogene TRBV3-2) to TRBJ2-3, with 13 bases lining up with TRBD2. V shed 5 bases, J shed 10 bases, and the junction held 0 bases outside the gene matches. The CDR3 consists of 12 residues. Per germline, CDR1 LGHDT and CDR2 YNNKEL (reference sequence). The DNA for the CDR3 is TGTGCCAGCAGCACTAGCGGGGGGGCGCAGTATTTT. Amino acid sequence: CASSTSGGAQYF.

The chain has TRBV30 and TRBJ1-2; TRBD1 matches 9 bases. CDR1 and CDR2 from the germline V gene are GTSNPN and SVGIG (reference sequence). Unmatched junction bases numbered 3, after V lost 4 bases and J lost 6 bases. The CDR3 length is 12 residues. CDR3 nucleotides: TGTGCCTGGACCACAGGGGGCCATGGCTACACCTTC. Protein sequence: CAWTTGGHGYTF.

CDR3 bases: TGCGCCAGCAGCCAAGACCGACTACCTCCCCGAGCCTACGAGCAGTACTTC. Amino acid sequence: CASSQDRLPPRAYEQYF. The chain combines TRBV4-1 with TRBJ2-7; tentatively, D is TRBD2 (5 bases). Trimming cost V 0 bases and J 2 bases, with 17 bases left between them. Germline-derived CDR1 and CDR2 are MGHRA and YSYEKL. This CDR3 is built from 17 residues.

The rearrangement links TRBV2 to TRBJ1-1; D uncertain. CDR3 length: 15 residues. Trimming cost V 2 bases and J 4 bases, with 14 bases left between them. Germline assignment: CDR1 SNHLY and CDR2 FYNNEI. The CDR3 is CASSEYPGRVTEAFF. CDR3 bases: TGTGCCAGCAGTGAATATCCCGGACGGGTCACTGAAGCTTTCTTT.

The chain employs TRBV10-3 and TRBJ2-7, with 7 bases aligning to TRBD1. CDR3 length equals 14 residues. V shed 4 bases, J shed 5 bases, and the junction held 8 bases outside the gene matches. The germline V gene encodes CDR1 ENHRY and CDR2 SYGVKD. CDR3 amino acids: CAISVRTGLDEQYF. The CDR3 DNA reads as TGTGCCATCAGTGTGAGGACAGGATTAGACGAGCAGTACTTC.

This clone appeared a single time. The V call is TRBV6-6, the J call TRBJ1-1; D perhaps matches TRBD1 (5 bases). In germline, CDR1 is MNHNY, CDR2 SVGAGI (reference sequence). V was cut by 2 bases and J by 2 bases, with 12 bases left in between. The CDR3 has 15 amino acids. CDR3 DNA sequence: TGTGCCAGCAGTTACGGTCGGGGCCCAAACACTGAAGCTTTCTTT. It encodes CASSYGRGPNTEAFF.

V and J are TRBV28 and TRBJ1-2; no firm D call. From germline, CDR1 is MDHEN and CDR2 SYDVKM. V was trimmed by 4 bases and J by 4 bases, leaving 4 bases between them. The CDR3 contains 11 residues. CDR3 loop: CASSSSYGYTF. CDR3 DNA: TGTGCCAGCAGTTCGTCCTATGGCTACACCTTC.

The chain has TRBV2 and TRBJ1-1; D is undetermined. The germline CDR1 and CDR2 sequences are SNHLY and FYNNEI. V lost 4 bases and J 0 bases, leaving 9 bases between the germline ends. CDR3 size: 14 residues. The CDR3 spells CASSGEGLNTEAFF. CDR3 coding DNA: TGTGCCAGCAGTGGGGAAGGTTTGAACACTGAAGCTTTCTTT.

This chain connects TRBV4-2 to TRBJ2-7; TRBD2 matches at 12 bases. The CDR3 covers 16 residues. Germline V gene lookup returns CDR1 LGHNA and CDR2 YNFKEQ. V lost 4 bases to trimming and J lost 5 bases; unmatched junction nucleotides: 9. Written as DNA, the CDR3 is TGTGCCAGCAGCCTTTTCGGGACTAGCGGGTCCGACGAGCAGTACTTC. Protein sequence: CASSLFGTSGSDEQYF.

The V call is TRBV4-1, the J call TRBJ1-2; no reliable D call. With 2 bases removed from V and 6 bases from J, the gap between germline ends came to 25 bases. The germline CDR1 and CDR2 sequences are MGHRA and YSYEKL. The CDR3 consists of 18 residues. CDR3 coding DNA: TGCGCCAGCAGCCAATCCTCCCTGGGAGGCTTTTTGGGAAATGGCTACACCTTC. Translated: CASSQSSLGGFLGNGYTF.

The chain has TRBV3-1 (or the pseudogene TRBV3-2) and TRBJ2-3; TRBD2 agrees at 9 bases. Germline values: CDR1 LGHDT, CDR2 YNNKEL (reference sequence). This CDR3 has 16 residues. The junction had 10 bases not matched to a gene; V was cut back by 5 bases and J by 4 bases. As DNA, the CDR3 is TGTGCCAGCAGCTTCATCGCGGGGGGGGTGGCAGATACGCAGTATTTT. This translates into CASSFIAGGVADTQYF.

The rearrangement uses TRBV9 and TRBJ1-1; weak D call: TRBD1 (6 bases). The germline CDR1 and CDR2 sequences are SGDLS and YYNGEE. The CDR3 has 15 residues. V was pared by 4 bases and J by 0 bases, with 13 bases between. The CDR3 nucleotides are TGTGCCAGCAGCCCTGGACAGACAATGAACACTGAAGCTTTCTTT. Its protein product is CASSPGQTMNTEAFF.